These T cell receptor beta chains were read from a single sample in a study of blood T cell repertoires in COVID-19. The repertoire was sequenced with immunoSEQ multiplex PCR; TCRdb's copy has only in-frame clones and lacks some. Of some 120,000 clones in the sample, 90% were seen once. What was sequenced was peripheral blood. The origin of the receptors is a human donor with active COVID-19. The donor label of this sample is uncertain. CDR3s include the opening cysteine and the closing phenylalanine or tryptophan. D genes are given only for firm matches. Clone size is stated in some rows and not others, as once, few, many or a class when expanded.

j_call: TRBJ2-1
d_call: TRBD1
clone_size: NA
v_call: TRBV5-3
cdr3_nt: TGTGCCAGAAGCGCAGGGACAGTCGCCTCCTACAATGAGCAGTTCTTC
cdr3_aa: CARSAGTVASYNEQFF

j_call: TRBJ2-7
d_call: NA
clone_size: NA
v_call: TRBV6-5
cdr3_nt: TGTGCCAGCAGTTACTCGAACCAGAACCCCTACGAGCAGTACTTC
cdr3_aa: CASSYSNQNPYEQYF

j_call: TRBJ2-1
d_call: NA
clone_size: NA
v_call: TRBV7-9
cdr3_nt: TGTGCCAGCAGCCCGACAGGACTCTCCTACAATGAGCAGTTCTTC
cdr3_aa: CASSPTGLSYNEQFF

j_call: TRBJ2-7
d_call: TRBD1
clone_size: NA
v_call: TRBV6-6
cdr3_nt: TGTGCCAGCAGTTACCGAGACAGGGCCCCTTCCTACGAGCAGTACTTC
cdr3_aa: CASSYRDRAPSYEQYF

j_call: TRBJ2-7
d_call: NA
clone_size: NA
v_call: TRBV7-2
cdr3_nt: TGTGCCAGCAGCCTTTCCCCCTACGAGCAGTACTTC
cdr3_aa: CASSLSPYEQYF

j_call: TRBJ2-2
d_call: NA
clone_size: NA
v_call: TRBV9
cdr3_nt: TGTGCCAGCAGCCCTCAGGGGACCGGGGAGCTGTTTTTT
cdr3_aa: CASSPQGTGELFF

j_call: TRBJ1-4
d_call: NA
clone_size: once
v_call: TRBV7-9
cdr3_nt: TGTGCCAGCAGCCTTTTAGGGGCTTCGACGGCTAATGAAAAACTGTTTTTT
cdr3_aa: CASSLLGASTANEKLFF

j_call: TRBJ1-5
d_call: NA
clone_size: NA
v_call: TRBV6-2/TRBV6-3
cdr3_nt: TGTGCCAGCAGTTACGCGGGCTACAATCAGCCCCAGCATTTT
cdr3_aa: CASSYAGYNQPQHF

j_call: TRBJ1-4
d_call: NA
clone_size: NA
v_call: TRBV2
cdr3_nt: TGTGCCATCTCGAGAGTCGTCGGTGAAAAACTGTTTTTT
cdr3_aa: CAISRVVGEKLFF

j_call: TRBJ1-4
d_call: NA
clone_size: NA
v_call: TRBV6-5
cdr3_nt: TGTGCCAGCAATCAGGGGTTTGAAAAACTGTTTTTT
cdr3_aa: CASNQGFEKLFF

j_call: TRBJ1-1
d_call: NA
clone_size: NA
v_call: TRBV5-4
cdr3_nt: TGTGCCAGCAGCTTCATTCCCGGAGATGAATCTTTCTTT
cdr3_aa: CASSFIPGDESFF

j_call: TRBJ1-3
d_call: NA
clone_size: NA
v_call: TRBV9
cdr3_nt: TGTGCCAGCAGCGTCGGGGGGGATGGAAACACCATATATTTT
cdr3_aa: CASSVGGDGNTIYF

j_call: TRBJ2-7
d_call: NA
clone_size: NA
v_call: TRBV5-1
cdr3_nt: TGCGCCAGCAGCTTGGGTGCGGGGTCAGACTACGAGCAGTACTTC
cdr3_aa: CASSLGAGSDYEQYF

j_call: TRBJ2-4
d_call: NA
clone_size: NA
v_call: TRBV3-1/TRBV3-2
cdr3_nt: TGTGCCAGCAGCCAAGCCGGGGGTCTAGCCAAAAACATTCAGTACTTC
cdr3_aa: CASSQAGGLAKNIQYF

j_call: TRBJ2-1
d_call: TRBD2
clone_size: once
v_call: TRBV6-4
cdr3_nt: TGTGCCAGCAGCCTGGGGGGGAATGAGCAGTTCTTC
cdr3_aa: CASSLGGNEQFF

j_call: TRBJ2-6
d_call: NA
clone_size: NA
v_call: TRBV4-1
cdr3_nt: TGCGCCAGCAGCCCTTGGGTAGGGGCTGGGGCCAACGTCCTGACTTTC
cdr3_aa: CASSPWVGAGANVLTF

j_call: TRBJ2-2
d_call: TRBD2
clone_size: NA
v_call: TRBV5-1
cdr3_nt: TGCGCCAGCAGCTTAAGGACTAGCGGGGGGGCCCGGACCGGGGAGCTGTTTTTT
cdr3_aa: CASSLRTSGGARTGELFF

j_call: TRBJ1-2
d_call: NA
clone_size: NA
v_call: TRBV3-1/TRBV3-2
cdr3_nt: TGTGCCAGCAGCCAAGTATGGAGGGTACAGGCAGTGAGCGGCTACACCTTC
cdr3_aa: CASSQVWRVQAVSGYTF

j_call: TRBJ2-7
d_call: NA
clone_size: NA
v_call: TRBV6-5
cdr3_nt: TGTGCCAGCAGGAGAGGGTTAGACGAGCAGTACTTC
cdr3_aa: CASRRGLDEQYF

j_call: TRBJ1-1
d_call: NA
clone_size: NA
v_call: TRBV11-2
cdr3_nt: TGTGCCAGCAGCTCAGAGGGACATCCGAACACTGAAGCTTTCTTT
cdr3_aa: CASSSEGHPNTEAFF

j_call: TRBJ2-5
d_call: TRBD2
clone_size: NA
v_call: TRBV5-4
cdr3_nt: TGTGCCAGCAGCTTGGGACTAGCGAAACAGACCCAGTACTTC
cdr3_aa: CASSLGLAKQTQYF

j_call: TRBJ2-7
d_call: NA
clone_size: NA
v_call: TRBV10-3
cdr3_nt: TGTGCCATCAGTGAGCTGGCTGCCCTCGGGGGAGGCCACGAGCAGTACTTC
cdr3_aa: CAISELAALGGGHEQYF

j_call: TRBJ1-1
d_call: NA
clone_size: NA
v_call: TRBV7-2
cdr3_nt: TGTGCCAGCAGCTTACTAGGGGGCACTGAAGCTTTCTTT
cdr3_aa: CASSLLGGTEAFF

j_call: TRBJ1-6
d_call: NA
clone_size: NA
v_call: TRBV7-3
cdr3_nt: TGTGCCAGCAGCTTGGGCAGCAGCAATTATAATTCACCCCTCCACTTT
cdr3_aa: CASSLGSSNYNSPLHF

j_call: TRBJ2-1
d_call: TRBD1
clone_size: NA
v_call: TRBV9
cdr3_nt: TGTGCCAGCAGCCCCCGACAGGGATACAATGAGCAGTTCTTC
cdr3_aa: CASSPRQGYNEQFF

j_call: TRBJ1-6
d_call: NA
clone_size: NA
v_call: TRBV21-1
cdr3_nt: TGTGCCAGCAGCAAATACAGATATAATTCACCCCTCCACTTT
cdr3_aa: CASSKYRYNSPLHF

j_call: TRBJ2-5
d_call: TRBD1
clone_size: NA
v_call: TRBV7-2
cdr3_nt: TGTGCCAGCAGCTTAGGACAGGGGGCTTCGGAGACCCAGTACTTC
cdr3_aa: CASSLGQGASETQYF

j_call: TRBJ1-2
d_call: TRBD1
clone_size: NA
v_call: TRBV7-2
cdr3_nt: TGTGCCAGCAGCTTTCCCGGACAGGGGCGGGGTGGCTACACCTTC
cdr3_aa: CASSFPGQGRGGYTF

j_call: TRBJ2-7
d_call: TRBD2
clone_size: once
v_call: TRBV28
cdr3_nt: TGTGCCACCGCGGCTAGCGGGTCTTACGAGCAGTACTTC
cdr3_aa: CATAASGSYEQYF

j_call: TRBJ1-3
d_call: NA
clone_size: NA
v_call: TRBV2
cdr3_nt: TGTGCCAGCAGTGAAGAGGCAGGGGAGTTCACTGGAAACACCATATATTTT
cdr3_aa: CASSEEAGEFTGNTIYF

j_call: TRBJ2-3
d_call: NA
clone_size: NA
v_call: TRBV15
cdr3_nt: TGTGCCACCAGCTCACCGAAACAGCGGGGACACACAGATACGCAGTATTTT
cdr3_aa: CATSSPKQRGHTDTQYF

j_call: TRBJ2-3
d_call: TRBD2
clone_size: NA
v_call: TRBV15
cdr3_nt: TGTGCCACCAGCCAACGGACTAGCGGGGTTCTTCCAGATACGCAGTATTTT
cdr3_aa: CATSQRTSGVLPDTQYF

j_call: TRBJ2-3
d_call: TRBD2
clone_size: NA
v_call: TRBV15
cdr3_nt: TGTGCCACCAGCACACGGACTAGCGGGGACAGAGATACGCAGTATTTT
cdr3_aa: CATSTRTSGDRDTQYF

j_call: TRBJ2-3
d_call: TRBD1
clone_size: NA
v_call: TRBV2
cdr3_nt: TGTGCCAGCAGTGCTCGACAGGGGATAGTAGTAGGGAGCACAGATACGCAGTATTTT
cdr3_aa: CASSARQGIVVGSTDTQYF

j_call: TRBJ1-4
d_call: NA
clone_size: NA
v_call: TRBV27
cdr3_nt: TGTGCCAGCAGTTTAGCCCCCCGGAATGAAAAACTGTTTTTT
cdr3_aa: CASSLAPRNEKLFF

j_call: TRBJ1-5
d_call: NA
clone_size: NA
v_call: TRBV6-7
cdr3_nt: TGTGCCAGCAGTTACCGCAGGACAAGCAATCAGCCCCAGCATTTT
cdr3_aa: CASSYRRTSNQPQHF

j_call: TRBJ2-7
d_call: NA
clone_size: NA
v_call: TRBV15
cdr3_nt: TGTGCCACCAGCAGATCAAGGGGGTGGGGGAACGAGCAGTACTTC
cdr3_aa: CATSRSRGWGNEQYF

j_call: TRBJ1-1
d_call: NA
clone_size: NA
v_call: TRBV27
cdr3_nt: TGTGCCAGCAGTCCGTTCGGGGTAGTGGCCACTGAAGCTTTCTTT
cdr3_aa: CASSPFGVVATEAFF

j_call: TRBJ1-5
d_call: TRBD1
clone_size: NA
v_call: TRBV6-5
cdr3_nt: TGTGCCAGCAGTACCACACAGGGGGCTAATCAGCCCCAGCATTTT
cdr3_aa: CASSTTQGANQPQHF

j_call: TRBJ2-1
d_call: NA
clone_size: NA
v_call: TRBV19
cdr3_nt: TGTGCCAGTAGTATCCCGGGAGAAATTTTAAATGAGCAGTTCTTC
cdr3_aa: CASSIPGEILNEQFF

j_call: TRBJ2-5
d_call: NA
clone_size: NA
v_call: TRBV19
cdr3_nt: TGTGCCAGTGGGTCGGGGTTGAGCTGGACCCAGTACTTC
cdr3_aa: CASGSGLSWTQYF

j_call: TRBJ1-1
d_call: NA
clone_size: NA
v_call: TRBV20-1
cdr3_nt: TGCAGTGCTAGTTTGCGGTCGAACACTGAAGCTTTCTTT
cdr3_aa: CSASLRSNTEAFF

j_call: TRBJ2-5
d_call: NA
clone_size: NA
v_call: TRBV11-3
cdr3_nt: TGTGCCAGCAGTCGATTTACAGGGTTCGGCGAAGAGACCCAGTACTTC
cdr3_aa: CASSRFTGFGEETQYF

j_call: TRBJ1-2
d_call: TRBD1
clone_size: NA
v_call: TRBV28
cdr3_nt: TGTGCCAGCAGTTTATGGGAGAGCGGGACAGGACTAATTTATGGCTACACCTTC
cdr3_aa: CASSLWESGTGLIYGYTF

j_call: TRBJ2-5
d_call: NA
clone_size: NA
v_call: TRBV9
cdr3_nt: TGTGCCAGCAGCGTAAGGACTGGACAAGAGACCCAGTACTTC
cdr3_aa: CASSVRTGQETQYF

j_call: TRBJ1-6
d_call: TRBD1
clone_size: NA
v_call: TRBV5-1
cdr3_nt: TGCGCCAGCAGCTTGGAGTGGACAGGGACGTCACCCCTCCACTTT
cdr3_aa: CASSLEWTGTSPLHF